Presented here are 29 T cell receptor beta chains from one specimen sequenced in a study of cytomegalovirus exposure and HLA in healthy donors. Primers included in the PCR were 60 Vbeta and 13 Jbeta primers. TCRdb keeps only in-frame clones here, not all; method: immunoSEQ multiplex PCR. The sample lists approximately 140,000 clones, 80% seen once, with approximately 5.1% in the top ten. Sequencing used PBMCs. These receptors all stem from a male donor in good health and CMV-seronegative.

This clone appeared a few times. V gene TRBV19 combines with J gene TRBJ2-5, with unresolved D. Trimming pared 5 bases from V and 5 bases from J, leaving 6 bases between. Germline assignment: CDR1 LNHDA and CDR2 SQIVND (reference sequence). CDR3 length: 11 residues. CDR3: CASSSRETQYF. CDR3 DNA sequence: TGTGCCAGTAGTTCCCGGGAGACCCAGTACTTC.

This chain joins TRBV4-1 and TRBJ2-1, with 15 bases aligning to TRBD2. The germline CDR1 and CDR2 sequences are MGHRA and YSYEKL. The CDR3 is 12 amino acids. Trimming cost V 10 bases and J 15 bases; bases outside gene matches: 7. In nucleotides, the CDR3 is TGCGCCACCGGCGGACTAGCGGGAGGGTGGTTCTTC. Translated, it gives CATGGLAGGWFF.

J is TRBJ1-1 and V is TRBV18; TRBD1 matches at 8 bases. The trim removed 4 bases at V and 5 bases at J, leaving 3 bases unmatched. Germline V CDR1 and CDR2: KGHSH, LQKENI. CDR3 length: 13 residues. Here the CDR3 reads CASSQQGETEAFF. For the CDR3, the DNA is TGTGCCAGCTCACAACAGGGGGAGACTGAAGCTTTCTTT.

The chain carries TRBV30 and TRBJ2-3; D is possibly TRBD2 (6 bases). Per the germline V gene, CDR1 is GTSNPN and CDR2 is SVGIG (reference sequence). The CDR3 sequence is 13 residues long. Trimming pared 8 bases from V and 4 bases from J, leaving 16 bases between. CDR3 nucleotides: TGTGCCGGGGAGGTAGGGGCTTCAGATACGCAGTATTTT. Translation gives CAGEVGASDTQYF.

V is TRBV7-2 and J is TRBJ1-5; a weak D match, TRBD1 (5 bases). Trimming shortened V by 1 base and J by 4 bases, and 11 bases separated the two germline ends. Per germline, CDR1 SGHTA and CDR2 FQGNSA. The CDR3 spans 15 residues. CDR3 in DNA: TGTGCCAGCAGCTTAGTCGGGGGGGGAAATCAGCCCCAGCATTTT. Its translation is CASSLVGGGNQPQHF.

This chain uses TRBV5-4 with TRBJ2-2; 8 nucleotides agree with TRBD1. The V gene end was trimmed by 0 bases and the J gene end by 4 bases; junction bases not matched to a gene: 5. The CDR3 extends over 16 amino acids. Germline values: CDR1 SGHNT, CDR2 YYREEE (reference sequence). The CDR3 protein is CASSLGGQGGTGELFF. The CDR3 coding sequence is TGTGCCAGCAGCTTGGGCGGACAGGGCGGCACCGGGGAGCTGTTTTTT.

The rearrangement joins TRBV2 to TRBJ1-2, with TRBD1 matching over 9 bases. V lost 6 bases and J lost 7; bases outside the gene matches: 3. The CDR3 runs to 12 residues. Germline CDR1 and CDR2: SNHLY and FYNNEI. The CDR3 loop reads CASRRDRAGYTF. The CDR3 coding sequence is TGTGCCAGCAGGCGGGACAGGGCTGGCTACACCTTC.

The chain is built from TRBV2 and TRBJ2-5; TRBD1 matches 7 bases. Per germline, CDR1 SNHLY and CDR2 FYNNEI. CDR3 length: 14 residues. The junction had 4 bases not matched to a gene; V was cut back by 4 bases and J by 2 bases. The CDR3 region has the DNA TGTGCCAGCAGTGCCATGGGACAGCAAGAGACCCAGTACTTC. Its protein product is CASSAMGQQETQYF.

This clone was picked up one time. The gene calls are TRBV5-8 and TRBJ2-7; tentatively, D is TRBD1 (5 bases). The CDR3 is made up of 12 amino acids. Trimming removed 0 bases from V and 5 bases from J, with 6 bases in between. Germline V CDR1 and CDR2: SGHTS, YDEGEE. The CDR3 sequence: CASSLDRNEQYF. In DNA, the CDR3 is TGTGCCAGCAGCTTGGACAGGAACGAGCAGTACTTC.

This sequence joins TRBV4-3 and TRBJ1-4; D remains ambiguous. CDR3 length equals 17 residues. The V gene's germline CDR1 is LGHNA and CDR2 YSLEER. V dropped 0 bases and J dropped 10 bases, with 21 bases sitting between them. The CDR3 sequence: CASSQERPGGKGGKLFF. DNA for the CDR3: TGCGCCAGCAGCCAAGAGCGCCCCGGAGGGAAGGGAGGAAAACTGTTTTTT.

V and J are TRBV29-1 and TRBJ2-2; 10 bases fit TRBD2. Trimming at V came to 6 bases and at J to 1 base, leaving 5 bases not matched to a gene. The length of the CDR3 is 15 residues. Per germline, CDR1 SQVTM and CDR2 ANQGSEA. CDR3 amino acids: CSVGIAGGNTGELFF. In DNA form, the CDR3 reads TGCAGCGTCGGCATAGCGGGGGGGAACACCGGGGAGCTGTTTTTT.

The rearrangement uses TRBV7-3 and TRBJ2-1; 8 positions match TRBD1. V lost 5 bases to trimming and J lost 3 bases; unmatched junction nucleotides: 6. In germline, CDR1 is SGHTA, CDR2 FQGTGA. This CDR3 has 15 residues. The CDR3: CASSEQGGSYNEQFF. As DNA, the CDR3 is TGTGCCAGCAGCGAACAGGGGGGTAGCTACAATGAGCAGTTCTTC.

This clone has only one observation. This chain links TRBV5-1 with TRBJ2-5; 7 nucleotides line up with TRBD2. Germline V lookup: CDR1 SGHRS, CDR2 YFSETQ. The V gene end was trimmed by 1 base and the J gene end by 9 bases; junction bases not matched to a gene: 12. CDR3 size: 15 residues. In nucleotides, the CDR3 is TGCGCCAGCAGCTTGTCTACTAGCTCACGGGAGGCCCAGTACTTC. Amino acid sequence: CASSLSTSSREAQYF.

The chain has TRBV28 and TRBJ2-7; 8 bases are shared with TRBD1. Trimming at V came to 6 bases and at J to 0 bases, leaving 7 bases not matched to a gene. The V gene's germline CDR1 is MDHEN and CDR2 SYDVKM. The CDR3 is made up of 15 amino acids. The CDR3 loop reads CASRRDRGFSYEQYF. In DNA form, the CDR3 reads TGTGCCAGCAGAAGAGACAGGGGATTCTCCTACGAGCAGTACTTC.

This chain connects TRBV5-1 to TRBJ1-2; D is undetermined. The V end lost 4 bases, the J end lost 1 base, and 17 bases lay between the germline ends. Germline V gene data show CDR1 as SGHRS and CDR2 as YFSETQ. The CDR3 totals 16 residues. CDR3 amino acids: CASSLGSQDLNYGYTF. CDR3 sequence (DNA): TGCGCCAGCAGCCTAGGATCGCAAGACCTTAACTATGGCTACACCTTC.

This clone appeared once. V gene TRBV10-3 combines with J gene TRBJ2-7; no clear D gene. The CDR3 runs to 12 residues. Germline V gene sequence: CDR1 ENHRY, CDR2 SYGVKD. V gave up 4 bases and J gave up 2 bases, with 6 bases separating them. The chain's CDR3 is CAISGLTYEQYF. CDR3 coding DNA: TGTGCCATCAGTGGGCTCACCTACGAGCAGTACTTC.

The chain uses TRBV2 and TRBJ1-2; 8 bases match TRBD1. CDR3 length equals 13 residues. Germline V gives CDR1 SNHLY, CDR2 FYNNEI. After removal of 6 bases from V and 6 bases from J, the junction contained 6 bases not matched to a gene. In DNA form, the CDR3 reads TGTGCCAGCAGCGGGGACAGGTCGCATGGCTACACCTTC. This gives the protein CASSGDRSHGYTF.

The J gene is TRBJ1-5, the V gene TRBV10-3; 9 bases align to TRBD1. From germline, CDR1 is ENHRY and CDR2 SYGVKD. J gave up 2 bases and V 11 bases, and 7 bases lay outside the gene matches. The CDR3 is 14 residues long. CDR3 coding DNA: TGTGCCGCACAAAGACAGGGGGGCAATCAGCCCCAGCATTTT. Translating gives CAAQRQGGNQPQHF.

The chain recombines TRBV28 with TRBJ2-3; D is possibly TRBD1 (7 bases). The V end was cut by 6 bases, the J end by 0 bases, with 16 bases between. CDR1 is MDHEN and CDR2 is SYDVKM in the germline V gene. The CDR3 contains 16 residues. The CDR3 coding sequence is TGTGCCAGCAGCCAGGGAGGACAGGCTAGCACAGATACGCAGTATTTT. Protein: CASSQGGQASTDTQYF.

The chain joins TRBV4-1 to TRBJ2-5, with D tentatively TRBD2 (5 bases). Germline V gene lookup returns CDR1 MGHRA and CDR2 YSYEKL. Trimming left V 1 base short and J 3 bases short, with 12 bases between. There are 15 residues in the CDR3. Here the CDR3 DNA reads TGCGCCAGCAGCCAAGTGTGGCAGGAGGAAGAGACCCAGTACTTC. It specifies CASSQVWQEEETQYF.

The rearrangement links TRBV4-3 to TRBJ2-7; tentatively, D is TRBD2 (6 bases). The CDR3 is 15 residues long. Germline-derived CDR1 and CDR2 are LGHNA and YSLEER. Between the trimmed V and J ends, which lost 0 bases and 1 base, there was a span of 10 bases. CDR3 DNA sequence: TGCGCCAGCAGCCAAGATTGGCGGGGTTCCTACGAGCAGTACTTC. Translated, it gives CASSQDWRGSYEQYF.

This clone was seen only a few times. This chain connects TRBV27 to TRBJ2-7; possible D gene TRBD2, 5 bases. Between the trimmed V and J ends, which lost 5 bases and 0 bases, there was a span of 17 bases. Germline CDR1 reads MNHEY; CDR2 reads SMNVEV (reference sequence). This CDR3 is built from 16 residues. The CDR3 here is CASSPRLTGSSYEQYF. The DNA of the CDR3 is TGTGCCAGCAGTCCTCGCTTGACGGGGAGCTCCTACGAGCAGTACTTC.

This clone was recorded only once. The CDR3 sequence: CASSSLTSSYNEQFF. CDR3 coding DNA: TGTGCCAGCAGCTCGCTCACAAGCTCCTACAATGAGCAGTTCTTC. J is TRBJ2-1 and V is TRBV7-9; D not certain. Deletions cut 4 bases from V and 0 bases from J, with 10 bases between. This CDR3 is 15 amino acids long. Germline CDR1 and CDR2: SEHNR and FQNEAQ (reference sequence).

This clone occurred once. Other DNA sequences of this sample code for an identical CDR3. The V and J genes are TRBV5-1 and TRBJ1-3; no reliable D call. Germline V gene sequence: CDR1 SGHRS, CDR2 YFSETQ. The CDR3 covers 14 residues. Trimming left V 0 bases short and J 0 bases short, with 4 bases between. The CDR3 here is CASSLDSSGNTIYF. DNA for the CDR3: TGCGCCAGCAGCTTGGATAGCTCTGGAAACACCATATATTTT.

The chain carries TRBV19 and TRBJ2-1; 7 bases are shared with TRBD1. Per germline, CDR1 LNHDA and CDR2 SQIVND (reference sequence). The CDR3 spans 13 residues. The trim removed 6 bases at V and 9 bases at J, leaving 8 bases unmatched. CDR3: CASRLGQSGEQFF. Here the CDR3 DNA reads TGTGCCAGTAGACTGGGACAGAGCGGTGAGCAGTTCTTC.

Of note for this clone: Other nucleotide sequences in the sample specify the same CDR3. The gene calls are TRBV30 and TRBJ1-5; D uncertain. V lost 0 bases and J 7 bases, leaving 10 bases between the germline ends. This CDR3 region has 13 residues. Per the germline V gene, CDR1 is GTSNPN and CDR2 is SVGIG (reference sequence). CDR3 sequence: CAWSVGGRQPQHF. The CDR3 DNA reads as TGTGCCTGGAGTGTGGGTGGGAGGCAGCCCCAGCATTTT.

The chain has TRBV6-5 and TRBJ2-7; weak D call: TRBD1 (6 bases). CDR3 length: 15 amino acids. The germline CDR1 and CDR2 sequences are MNHEY and SVGAGI. Between the trimmed V and J ends, which lost 5 bases and 7 bases, there was a span of 21 bases. The CDR3 loop reads CASSNRQAKGEEQYF. For the CDR3, the DNA is TGTGCCAGCAGTAACCGACAGGCTAAGGGGGAAGAGCAGTACTTC.

This clone is a singleton in its sample. This chain joins TRBV19 and TRBJ2-7; the D gene is possibly TRBD1 (6 bases). This CDR3 is built from 15 residues. Per the germline V gene, CDR1 is LNHDA and CDR2 is SQIVND (reference sequence). V was cut by 5 bases and J by 1 base, with 15 bases left in between. CDR3 sequence: CASSGTGTGSYEQYF. The CDR3 coding sequence is TGTGCCAGTAGTGGCACAGGGACGGGATCCTACGAGCAGTACTTC.

This chain connects TRBV6-1 to TRBJ1-2, with D tentatively TRBD1 (6 bases). This CDR3 contains 14 residues. From germline, CDR1 is MNHNS and CDR2 SASEGT. The V end lost 5 bases, the J end lost 4 bases, and 14 bases lay between the germline ends. The CDR3 nucleotides are TGTGCCAGCAGTCAGACAGGCCAACGCTATGGCTACACCTTC. Its protein is CASSQTGQRYGYTF.